Listed here is a single T cell receptor beta chain. Using immunoSEQ multiplex PCR, the repertoire was profiled, and TCRdb retains in-frame clones only, with some absent. The sample includes tens of thousands of clones, approximately 82% of them seen just once. The data were obtained in a study of a mutant IDH1 vaccine in newly diagnosed glioma. The length of the CDR3 is 14 residues. Germline loops: CDR1 SGDLS, CDR2 YYNGEE. Between the trimmed V and J ends, which lost 0 bases and 2 bases, there was a span of 9 bases. Specified time point: baseline, week 1 (first vaccination visit). Regarding treatment: pre-vaccination baseline after standard-of-care therapy.

The specimen comprised peripheral blood mononuclear cells (PBMCs), sampled from a glioma patient treated with radiotherapy, temozolomide or both. This TCR was sampled from a woman younger than 35 with glioma. Some clones in this sample may be carry-over from other donors' samples. The chain links TRBV9 to TRBJ2-7, with D hard to call. CDR3 DNA: TGTGCCAGCAGCGTAGGGTCTAGAACCTACGAGCAGTACTTC. Its protein product is CASSVGSRTYEQYF.